One and the same sample provided the 11 T cell receptor beta chains below, sequenced in a study of blood T cell repertoires in COVID-19. The repertoire was sequenced with immunoSEQ multiplex PCR; TCRdb's copy has only in-frame clones and lacks some. Here the sample spans 100,000 to 150,000 clones, 80% to 90% being singletons. Sequencing used PBMCs or T cells enriched from blood (not recorded which). Receptors were obtained from a woman in her forties or fifties who had recovered from COVID-19.

The J gene is TRBJ2-7, the V gene TRBV5-1, with no clear D. Germline V gene lookup returns CDR1 SGHRS and CDR2 YFSETQ. This CDR3 is 12 amino acids long. The germline V and J ends were trimmed by 1 base and 3 bases, with 5 bases remaining between them. The CDR3 DNA reads TGCGCCAGCAGCTTGAGCCTCTACGAGCAGTACTTC. It yields the protein CASSLSLYEQYF. Variable domain in full (rest from reference TRBV5-1 and TRBJ2-7): KAGVTQTPRYLIKTRGQQVTLSCSPISGHRSVSWYQQTPGQGLQFLFEYFSETQRNKGNFPGRFSGRQFSNSRSEMNVSTLELGDSALYLCASSLSLYEQYFGPGTRLTVT.

V and J are TRBV19 and TRBJ1-2, with D maybe TRBD1 (5 bases). Germline-derived CDR1 and CDR2 are LNHDA and SQIVND (reference sequence). V lost 7 bases to trimming and J lost 6 bases, with 21 bases between them. This CDR3 region has 15 residues. CDR3 loop: CASITSWDSRHGYTF. Written as DNA, the CDR3 is TGTGCCAGTATTACATCCTGGGACTCACGTCATGGCTACACCTTC.

This chain uses TRBV10-2 with TRBJ1-2; weak D call: TRBD1 (6 bases). CDR3 length: 11 residues. CDR1 and CDR2 from the germline V gene are WSHSY and SAAADI. Trimming stripped 10 bases from V and 7 bases from J, with 13 bases between. As DNA, the CDR3 is TGCGCCACCCAATACAGGGCTGGCTACACCTTC. It yields the protein CATQYRAGYTF.

This clone was seen only once. This chain joins TRBV7-2 and TRBJ1-6, with TRBD1 as a possible D gene (6 bases). The CDR3 spans 19 residues. V was clipped by 3 bases and J by 4 bases, with 22 bases between them. Per germline, CDR1 SGHTA and CDR2 FQGNSA. The CDR3 nucleotides are TGTGCCAGCAGCTTGGGTCTGGCACAGGGCGGCGGGTATAATTCACCCCTCCACTTT. Protein: CASSLGLAQGGGYNSPLHF.

The rearrangement uses TRBV5-5 and TRBJ2-5, with D perhaps TRBD1 (5 bases). V was pared by 3 bases and J by 2 bases, with 20 bases between. CDR1 is SGHKS and CDR2 is YYEKEE in the germline V gene (reference sequence). CDR3 length: 17 amino acids. In DNA form, the CDR3 reads TGTGCCAGCAGCTACCGTCCAGGGCGGAGAGGACAAGAGACCCAGTACTTC. It is translated as CASSYRPGRRGQETQYF. Looking up the rest from reference TRBV5-5 and TRBJ2-5 gives the full variable domain: DAGVTQSPTHLIKTRGQQVTLRCSPISGHKSVSWYQQVLGQGPQFIFQYYEKEERGRGNFPDRFSARQFPNYSSELNVNALLLGDSALYLCASSYRPGRRGQETQYFGPGTRLLVL.

The chain joins TRBV7-2 to TRBJ2-5, with 14 bases lining up with TRBD2. Trimming took 1 base from V and 7 from J; bases not matched to a gene: 5. This CDR3 region has 16 residues. Germline assignment: CDR1 SGHTA and CDR2 FQGNSA. In DNA form, the CDR3 reads TGTGCCAGCAGCTTAGGGACTAGCGGGGGGAAAGCGACCCAGTACTTC. Protein product: CASSLGTSGGKATQYF.

The gene calls are TRBV9 and TRBJ2-1; 9 bases are a match to TRBD1. Germline V gene sequence: CDR1 SGDLS, CDR2 YYNGEE. J lost 5 bases, V lost 7 bases, and 10 bases had no gene match. This CDR3 is 15 amino acids long. CDR3 amino acids: CASAFTGGLDNEQFF. Here the CDR3 DNA reads TGTGCCAGCGCATTTACAGGGGGCCTCGACAATGAGCAGTTCTTC.

The sample holds one count of this clone. The chain uses TRBV7-8 and TRBJ2-2; TRBD2 aligns across 13 bases. The junction had 9 bases not matched to a gene; V was cut back by 6 bases and J by 2 bases. Germline CDR1 and CDR2: SGHVS and FQNEAQ. This CDR3 spans 18 amino acids. The CDR3 bases are TGTGCCAGCAGGCACGGACTAGCGGGGGACTTCAACACCGGGGAGCTGTTTTTT. It is translated as CASRHGLAGDFNTGELFF.

This chain links TRBV9 with TRBJ2-7, with a weak D call TRBD2 (5 bases). With 4 bases removed from V and 5 bases from J, the gap between germline ends came to 13 bases. CDR1 and CDR2 from the germline V gene are SGDLS and YYNGEE. The CDR3 contains 13 residues. CDR3 sequence (DNA): TGTGCCAGCAGCTTCGGGGTATGGGACGAGCAGTACTTC. Its translation is CASSFGVWDEQYF.

The chain is built from TRBV6-1 and TRBJ1-5; TRBD1 is a possible D gene (5 bases). Germline V gene sequence: CDR1 MNHNS, CDR2 SASEGT. The germline V and J ends were trimmed by 0 bases and 1 base, with 7 bases remaining between them. This CDR3 comprises 15 residues. In DNA, the CDR3 is TGTGCCAGCAGTGAAGCTGGGGGGAGCAATCAGCCCCAGCATTTT. Protein product: CASSEAGGSNQPQHF.

Concerning this clone itself: Distinct nucleotide sequences in the sample also encode this CDR3. The chain joins TRBV20-1 to TRBJ1-5; TRBD1 matches 8 bases. Trimming at V came to 6 bases and at J to 7 bases, leaving 11 bases not matched to a gene. This CDR3 spans 14 amino acids. Germline assignment: CDR1 DFQATT and CDR2 SNEGSKA (reference sequence). In DNA, the CDR3 is TGCAGTGCCAGTGGACAGGGTGTAAACCAGCCCCAGCATTTT. This sequence encodes CSASGQGVNQPQHF.